This TCR beta chain was retrieved from a study of shared clonotypes between healthy human individuals. V was pared by 5 bases and J by 7 bases, with 7 bases of the junction left unmatched. The germline V gene has CDR1 GTSNPN and CDR2 SVGIG (reference sequence). CDR3 length equals 12 residues. The protocol was immunoSEQ multiplex PCR, while the TCRdb copy is restricted to in-frame clones and leaves out a portion. The sample yields roughly 2 million clones, around 95% seen once. The V gene is TRBV30, the J gene TRBJ2-7; TRBD2 matches at 8 bases. The sequenced sample was naive CD4+ T cells sorted from blood. As to subset: CD45RA+ positively selected. This sequence was found in a man between 18 and 35 years old in good health. The DNA for the CDR3 is TGTGCCTGGGAGCGGGAGCTAAGGGAGCAGTACTTC. This encodes CAWERELREQYF.